The 23 T cell receptor beta chains below all came from one sample that was sequenced in a study of PD-L1 blockade in urothelial cancer. The protocol was immunoSEQ multiplex PCR, while the TCRdb copy is restricted to in-frame clones and leaves out a portion. Of about 48,000 clones listed, approximately 83% were seen once; the top ten hold 8.5% to 12%. Time point specified: peripheral blood 6 weeks after treatment start. The sample was PBMCs, taken around atezolizumab (anti-PD-L1) treatment. The receptors originated from a man aged 55-75 years with urothelial cancer.

The chain uses TRBV5-1 and TRBJ2-5; 10 bases match TRBD2. V lost 4 bases, J lost 2 bases, and 2 bases stayed unmatched. CDR1 and CDR2 from the germline V gene are SGHRS and YFSETQ. This CDR3 has 14 residues. CDR3 DNA: TGCGCCAGCAGCCGACTAGCGGGTCAAGAGACCCAGTACTTC. It translates to CASSRLAGQETQYF.

The CDR3 sequence is CASRLGQGASGANVLTF. The CDR3 nucleotides are TGCGCCAGCCGGCTTGGACAGGGGGCATCTGGGGCCAACGTCCTGACTTTC. The genes are TRBV4-1 and TRBJ2-6, with TRBD1 matching over 11 bases. Germline loops: CDR1 MGHRA, CDR2 YSYEKL. The CDR3 totals 17 residues. V lost 8 bases to trimming and J lost 1 base; unmatched junction nucleotides: 7.

The genes are TRBV2 and TRBJ2-1; 9 bases are a match to TRBD2. The germline V gene encodes CDR1 SNHLY and CDR2 FYNNEI. This CDR3 comprises 13 residues. With V trimmed by 5 bases and J by 8 bases, 4 bases remained unmatched. CDR3 bases: TGTGCCAGCAGTCTTGGGACTAGCCATGAGCAGTTCTTC. The encoded protein is CASSLGTSHEQFF.

The V and J genes are TRBV7-9 and TRBJ1-5, with 10 bases fitting TRBD1. Germline CDR1 SEHNR, CDR2 FQNEAQ (reference sequence). V was pared by 4 bases and J by 5 bases, with 5 bases of the junction left unmatched. The CDR3 totals 15 residues. Here the CDR3 reads CASSSGTGVHQPQHF. The CDR3 DNA sequence: TGTGCCAGCAGCTCCGGGACAGGGGTTCATCAGCCCCAGCATTTT.

The V and J genes are TRBV18 and TRBJ2-1, with TRBD1 matching over 10 bases. The CDR3 sequence is 15 residues long. Germline lookup yields CDR1 KGHSH and CDR2 LQKENI. With 0 bases clipped from V and 5 bases from J, the junction kept 1 base outside the gene matches. This CDR3 is CASSPPGQGNNEQFF. The CDR3 DNA sequence: TGTGCCAGCTCACCACCGGGACAGGGGAACAATGAGCAGTTCTTC.

Points on this clone: Sequence at one end of the junction differs from germline and may be a read error. The chain employs TRBV14 and TRBJ2-3, with a tentative D call TRBD2 (5 bases). There are 15 residues in the CDR3. Germline V gene lookup returns CDR1 SGHDN and CDR2 FVKESK. The CDR3, as DNA: TGTGCCAGCAGCCAAGATAAGCGGCCTGATGGATTTAAAGATTTT. Its translation: CASSQDKRPDGFKDF.

In the case of this clone: Relative to the germline gene, one junction end is altered; a read error may explain this. The gene calls are TRBV6-6 and TRBJ2-5, with TRBD1 identical over 7 bases. Germline V gene data show CDR1 as MNHNY and CDR2 as SVGAGI (reference sequence). The CDR3 sequence is 15 residues long. The CDR3 spells CASSYYTGEGETQYF. In nucleotides, the CDR3 is TGTGCCAGCAGCTACTATACAGGGGAAGGGGAGACCCAGTACTTC.

The V call is TRBV7-2, the J call TRBJ2-2; no reliable D call. The CDR3 extends over 14 amino acids. Germline loops: CDR1 SGHTA, CDR2 FQGNSA. Trimming left V 6 bases short and J 3 bases short, with 11 bases between. In DNA form, the CDR3 reads TGTGCCAGCAGTTTCACACCCGACACCGGGGAGCTGTTTTTT. Translated: CASSFTPDTGELFF. Using reference TRBV7-2 and TRBJ2-2 for the parts outside the CDR3, the full variable domain is GAGVSQSPSNKVTEKGKDVELRCDPISGHTALYWYRQSLGQGLEFLIYFQGNSAPDKSGLPSDRFSAERTGGSVSTLTIQRTQQEDSAVYLCASSFTPDTGELFFGEGSRLTVL.

The chain carries TRBV5-6 and TRBJ2-3; D is perhaps TRBD2 (6 bases). The length of the CDR3 is 15 residues. Trimming took off 0 bases at V and 3 bases at J, with 11 bases between the two ends. CDR1 and CDR2 from the germline V gene are SGHDT and YYEEEE. DNA of the CDR3: TGTGCCAGCAGCTTGGCGGGCGGGATAACAGATACGCAGTATTTT. Translated: CASSLAGGITDTQYF.

This clone has a handful of counts. The V call is TRBV30, the J call TRBJ1-1; 7 bases fit TRBD1. The length of the CDR3 is 13 residues. The V and J ends lost 2 bases and 3 bases, in that order; junction bases with no gene match: 3. Germline V gene sequence: CDR1 GTSNPN, CDR2 SVGIG (reference sequence). Written as DNA, the CDR3 is TGTGCCTGGAGTTTCAGGGGGTACACTGAAGCTTTCTTT. It specifies CAWSFRGYTEAFF.

The chain joins TRBV19 to TRBJ2-5, with D uncertain. CDR1 and CDR2 (germline): LNHDA, SQIVND (reference sequence). Trimming took off 4 bases at V and 5 bases at J, with 14 bases between the two ends. There are 14 residues in the CDR3. The CDR3 DNA is TGTGCCAGTAGTAAGGTGTTAGCAGCGGAGACCCAGTACTTC. The encoded protein is CASSKVLAAETQYF.

This clone was recorded once. The chain links TRBV5-1 to TRBJ1-3; 7 bases are a match to TRBD1. The CDR3 has 16 residues. In germline, CDR1 is SGHRS, CDR2 YFSETQ. V lost 7 bases, J lost 0 bases, and 10 bases stayed unmatched. CDR3 sequence reads: CASSRQGVGSGNTIYF. CDR3 DNA sequence: TGCGCCAGCTCCAGACAGGGAGTGGGCTCTGGAAACACCATATATTTT.

The chain has TRBV7-9 and TRBJ2-3; TRBD1 agrees at 7 bases. CDR3 length: 14 residues. Losses at the gene ends were 1 base for V and 4 bases for J; bases not matched to a gene: 2. CDR1 is SEHNR and CDR2 is FQNEAQ in the germline V gene (reference sequence). CDR3 loop: CASSLEGAPDTQYF. As DNA, the CDR3 is TGTGCCAGCAGCTTAGAGGGGGCCCCAGATACGCAGTATTTT. Variable domain in full (rest from reference TRBV7-9 and TRBJ2-3): DTGVSQNPRHKITKRGQNVTFRCDPISEHNRLYWYRQTLGQGPEFLTYFQNEAQLEKSRLLSDRFSAERPKGSFSTLEIQRTEQGDSAMYLCASSLEGAPDTQYFGPGTRLTVL.

The chain has TRBV7-8 and TRBJ2-7, with 8 bases that match TRBD1. The CDR3 consists of 14 residues. The J segment lost 4 bases and the V segment lost 3 bases, leaving 5 bases of the junction unmatched. The germline CDR1 and CDR2 sequences are SGHVS and FQNEAQ. In DNA, the CDR3 is TGTGCCAGCAGCTTCTCGGACAGGGCGTACGAGCAGTACTTC. Protein product: CASSFSDRAYEQYF.

This clone was picked up one time. V gene TRBV7-2 combines with J gene TRBJ1-1; 11 nucleotides line up with TRBD1. Trimming cost V 1 base and J 4 bases; bases outside gene matches: 2. Looked up from germline, CDR1 is SGHTA and CDR2 is FQGNSA. The CDR3 length is 15 residues. The CDR3 nucleotides read TGTGCCAGCAGCTTAGGGGGGACAGGGGGCACTGAAGCTTTCTTT. It codes for CASSLGGTGGTEAFF.

This sequence joins TRBV19 and TRBJ1-1; weak D call: TRBD1 (5 bases). CDR1 and CDR2 from the germline V gene are LNHDA and SQIVND (reference sequence). The CDR3 contains 12 residues. V was trimmed by 6 bases and J by 6 bases, leaving 11 bases between them. In DNA, the CDR3 is TGTGCCAGTAGCGACAGACCGGCTGAAGCTTTCTTT. As protein: CASSDRPAEAFF. The complete variable domain, with remaining parts taken from reference TRBV19 and TRBJ1-1, reads DGGITQSPKYLFRKEGQNVTLSCEQNLNHDAMYWYRQDPGQGLRLIYYSQIVNDFQKGDIAEGYSVSREKKESFPLTVTSAQKNPTAFYLCASSDRPAEAFFGQGTRLTVV.

The chain joins TRBV5-6 to TRBJ1-2, with 7 bases identical to TRBD1. Trimming at V came to 4 bases and at J to 8 bases, leaving 8 bases not matched to a gene. CDR1 and CDR2 from the germline V gene are SGHDT and YYEEEE. The CDR3 is 13 residues long. Here the CDR3 DNA reads TGTGCCAGCAGCCCCACCACAGGGGAAGGCTACACCTTC. The encoded protein is CASSPTTGEGYTF.

The J gene is TRBJ1-1, the V gene TRBV10-1, with D maybe TRBD1 (5 bases). Germline V gene sequence: CDR1 WNHNN, CDR2 SYGVQD (reference sequence). V lost 4 bases and J 4 bases, leaving 16 bases between the germline ends. The CDR3 runs 15 residues. This chain's CDR3 is CASSVSRGRGTEAFF. The CDR3 DNA reads TGCGCCAGCAGTGTTAGTAGGGGCCGAGGCACTGAAGCTTTCTTT.

V and J are TRBV2 and TRBJ2-3; TRBD1 matches at 8 bases. Unmatched junction bases numbered 9, after V lost 5 bases and J lost 2 bases. Germline loops: CDR1 SNHLY, CDR2 FYNNEI. This CDR3 is 16 amino acids long. CDR3: CASSTLDRGLTDTQYF. The DNA of the CDR3 is TGTGCCAGCAGTACCCTCGACAGGGGCCTCACAGATACGCAGTATTTT. Full variable domain (rest looked up from reference TRBV2 and TRBJ2-3): EPEVTQTPSHQVTQMGQEVILRCVPISNHLYFYWYRQILGQKVEFLVSFYNNEISEKSEIFDDQFSVERPDGSNFTLKIRSTKLEDSAMYFCASSTLDRGLTDTQYFGPGTRLTVL.

The gene calls are TRBV6-1 and TRBJ1-1; the match to TRBD1 covers 9 bases. Germline loops: CDR1 MNHNS, CDR2 SASEGT. The CDR3 runs 16 residues. The J segment lost 3 bases and the V segment lost 4 bases, leaving 9 bases of the junction unmatched. CDR3 in amino acids: CASSAVGGTGHTEAFF. The CDR3, as DNA: TGTGCCAGCAGTGCGGTCGGCGGGACAGGGCACACTGAAGCTTTCTTT.

This clone has only a few counts. The V and J genes are TRBV27 and TRBJ2-7, with TRBD1 identical over 7 bases. After removal of 9 bases from V and 12 bases from J, the junction contained 20 bases not matched to a gene. Germline assignment: CDR1 MNHEY and CDR2 SMNVEV (reference sequence). This CDR3 has 14 amino acids. CDR3 loop: CASRTGQSTQRRYF. DNA of the CDR3: TGTGCCAGTCGAACGGGACAGTCGACCCAACGGCGGTACTTC.

This sequence joins TRBV25-1 and TRBJ2-7; D may be TRBD2 (5 bases). Germline V CDR1 and CDR2: MGHDK, SYGVNS. The CDR3 consists of 12 residues. V lost 7 bases and J lost 1, with 8 bases in between. The CDR3 is CASMEDSYEQYF. As DNA, the CDR3 is TGTGCCAGCATGGAGGATTCCTACGAGCAGTACTTC.

This clone was observed a handful of times. This chain joins TRBV2 and TRBJ2-3; 10 bases match TRBD2. Germline lookup yields CDR1 SNHLY and CDR2 FYNNEI. The CDR3 runs to 16 residues. With V trimmed by 6 bases and J by 3 bases, 9 bases remained unmatched. CDR3 loop: CASSHQGGLATDTQYF. The CDR3 DNA reads as TGTGCCAGCAGCCACCAAGGGGGACTAGCGACAGATACGCAGTATTTT.